This T cell receptor (beta chain) was retrieved from a study of blood T cell repertoires in COVID-19. The CDR3 totals 15 residues. Germline loops: CDR1 LNHDA, CDR2 SQIVND (reference sequence). With 8 bases removed from V and 4 bases from J, the gap between germline ends came to 20 bases. Data came from immunoSEQ multiplex PCR; TCRdb stores just in-frame clones and leaves some out. The repertoire holds under 150,000 clones, over 75% seen once, with 10% to 15% in the top ten. The chain is built from TRBV19 and TRBJ1-1, with D possibly being TRBD1 (5 bases). Sequencing was carried out using peripheral blood. The origin of this receptor is a man aged 60 to 69 with active or convalescent COVID-19. The CDR3 DNA sequence: TGTGCCAGTCATGACCCGGGGGGGTCGGGCACTGAAGCTTTCTTT. As protein: CASHDPGGSGTEAFF. Together with reference TRBV19 and TRBJ1-1, the CDR3 gives the full variable domain: DGGITQSPKYLFRKEGQNVTLSCEQNLNHDAMYWYRQDPGQGLRLIYYSQIVNDFQKGDIAEGYSVSREKKESFPLTVTSAQKNPTAFYLCASHDPGGSGTEAFFGQGTRLTVV.